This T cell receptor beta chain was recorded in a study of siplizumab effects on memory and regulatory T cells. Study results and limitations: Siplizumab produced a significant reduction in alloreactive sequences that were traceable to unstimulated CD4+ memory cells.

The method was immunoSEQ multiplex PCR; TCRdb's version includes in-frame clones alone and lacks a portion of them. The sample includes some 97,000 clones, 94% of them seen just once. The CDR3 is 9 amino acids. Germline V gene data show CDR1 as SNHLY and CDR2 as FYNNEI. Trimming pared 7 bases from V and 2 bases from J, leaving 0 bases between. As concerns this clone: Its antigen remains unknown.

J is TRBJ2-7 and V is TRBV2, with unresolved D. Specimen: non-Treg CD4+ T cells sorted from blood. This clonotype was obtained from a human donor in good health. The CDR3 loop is CASTYEQYF. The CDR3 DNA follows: TGTGCCAGCACCTACGAGCAGTACTTC.